Below are 28 T cell receptor beta chains sequenced from a single sample in a study of regulatory T cells in long-lasting Graves disease. Time point of the sample: newly diagnosed GD, antithyroid drugs for less than 3 months. PBMC RNA served as the TCR library source. Both iRepertoire HTBI primers and Arm-PCR of CDR3 regions were used to build the TCR beta libraries. TCRdb re-called the multiplex PCR reads with MiXCR, one entry per CDR3 protein. The sample records approximately 460,000 distinct CDR3 sequences, less than 20% being singletons. These data were also reused for a study on T cells in Graves' hyperthyroidism and ophthalmopathy.

The source was peripheral blood mononuclear cells (PBMCs), collected at new diagnosis, from a patient treated with antithyroid drugs. The receptors here all came from a woman aged 25-40 years with Graves disease.

This clonotype was seen more than once but under ten times. This chain connects TRBV29-1 to TRBJ1-1, with 10 bases matching TRBD1. Trimming cost V 7 bases and J 6 bases; bases outside gene matches: 8. This CDR3 has 13 residues. The germline CDR1 and CDR2 sequences are SQVTM and ANQGSEA. The CDR3 region has the DNA TGCAGCGCCTCAGCTGGGACAGGGGCTGAAGCTTTCTTT. It specifies CSASAGTGAEAFF.

The chain combines TRBV25-1 with TRBJ2-5; weak D call: TRBD1 (6 bases). Trimming cost V 1 base and J 2 bases, with 20 bases left between them. From germline, CDR1 is MGHDK and CDR2 SYGVNS. CDR3 length: 18 residues. The CDR3 sequence is CASSESRNRVRLQETQYF. CDR3 DNA: TGTGCCAGCAGTGAATCTAGGAACAGGGTTCGCCTGCAAGAGACCCAGTACTTC.

This clonotype was seen at least ten times. The V call is TRBV12-3 or TRBV12-4, the J call TRBJ2-2; 9 nucleotides align to TRBD2. J gave up 5 bases and V 3 bases, and 4 bases lay outside the gene matches. There are 15 residues in the CDR3. In DNA, the CDR3 is TGTGCCAGCAGTTTTGCGGGAGGGTTTACCGGGGAGCTGTTTTTT. This encodes CASSFAGGFTGELFF.

The sample holds many counts of this clonotype. The rearrangement joins TRBV20-1 to TRBJ2-1; no definite D call. CDR1 and CDR2 (germline): DFQATT, SNEGSKA (reference sequence). V gave up 5 bases and J gave up 0 bases, with 11 bases separating them. This CDR3 is 14 amino acids long. The CDR3 coding sequence is TGCAGTGCTGCCCGCGGCAGCTCCTACAATGAGCAGTTCTTC. Translation: CSAARGSSYNEQFF.

This clonotype was counted ten times or more. V is TRBV10-3 and J is TRBJ2-3; 9 bases are shared with TRBD2. The V gene end was trimmed by 7 bases and the J gene end by 4 bases; junction bases not matched to a gene: 15. In germline, CDR1 is ENHRY, CDR2 SYGVKD. The CDR3 extends over 17 amino acids. The CDR3 nucleotides are TGTGCCATCAAGTCGGCGCGACTAGCGGCCCCCGCAGATACGCAGTATTTT. This gives the protein CAIKSARLAAPADTQYF.

This clonotype was observed at least ten times. This rearrangement joins TRBV6-1 to TRBJ2-1; TRBD2 matches 9 bases. Germline CDR1 is MNHNS and CDR2 is SASEGT. The CDR3 contains 16 residues. J gave up 3 bases and V 5 bases, and 8 bases lay outside the gene matches. The CDR3 coding sequence is TGTGCCAGCAGTAACGGCGGCGGGAGGGGCTACAATGAGCAGTTCTTC. Amino acid sequence: CASSNGGGRGYNEQFF.

This clonotype came up many times. The V call is TRBV27, the J call TRBJ1-1; D is ambiguous. The CDR3 runs 14 residues. The V gene's germline CDR1 is MNHEY and CDR2 SMNVEV (reference sequence). The V end lost 1 base, the J end lost 1 base, and 7 bases lay between the germline ends. The CDR3 reads CASSLWSGNTEAFF. The CDR3 DNA reads as TGTGCCAGCAGTTTATGGTCAGGGAACACTGAAGCTTTCTTT.

There are many counts of this clonotype. The rearrangement uses TRBV7-3 and TRBJ2-1, with D possibly matching TRBD1 (8 bases). Germline CDR1 and CDR2: SGHTA and FQGTGA. This CDR3 region has 14 residues. V lost 5 bases to trimming and J lost 9 bases, with 17 bases between them. The CDR3 nucleotides read TGTGCCAGCAGCCCACAGGGGGGAGGGGTTGAGCAGTTCTTC. Its protein is CASSPQGGGVEQFF.

The gene calls are TRBV4-3 and TRBJ1-1; D gene ambiguous. In germline, CDR1 is LGHNA, CDR2 YSLEER. With 0 bases removed from V and 2 bases from J, the gap between germline ends came to 10 bases. CDR3 length equals 15 residues. The CDR3 nucleotides read TGCGCCAGCAGCCAAGATCGCGAGGGAAACACTGAAGCTTTCTTT. The encoded protein is CASSQDREGNTEAFF.

This clonotype was counted at least ten times. The rearrangement joins TRBV7-9 to TRBJ2-1, with D uncertain. Per germline, CDR1 SEHNR and CDR2 FQNEAQ (reference sequence). Trimming took off 5 bases at V and 5 bases at J, with 19 bases between the two ends. The CDR3 runs to 16 residues. The CDR3 DNA is TGTGCCAGCAGCCCGAACCCGTTACTATTCGACAATGAGCAGTTCTTC. Translated, it gives CASSPNPLLFDNEQFF.

This clonotype was detected many times. V usage is TRBV12-3 or TRBV12-4 and J usage is TRBJ1-5; 7 bases fit TRBD1. The V gene end was trimmed by 5 bases and the J gene end by 7 bases; junction bases not matched to a gene: 8. CDR3 length: 14 residues. CDR3 coding DNA: TGTGCCAGCAGTCCGGCAGGGGGGAAACAGCCCCAGCATTTT. Protein: CASSPAGGKQPQHF.

There are many counts of this clonotype. This sequence joins TRBV30 and TRBJ2-7, with unresolved D. Trimming shortened V by 1 base and J by 2 bases, and 9 bases separated the two germline ends. This CDR3 has 13 residues. CDR1 and CDR2 from the germline V gene are GTSNPN and SVGIG (reference sequence). The CDR3 region has the DNA TGTGCCTGGAGTGCAACAGTAACCTACGAGCAGTACTTC. It yields the protein CAWSATVTYEQYF.

About this clonotype: One junction end does not reproduce the germline sequence, and a read error may be involved. The chain employs TRBV7-7 and TRBJ2-7; D may be TRBD1 (6 bases). The germline V gene has CDR1 SSHAT and CDR2 FNYEAQ (reference sequence). CDR3 size: 15 residues. The CDR3 region has the DNA TGTGCTAGCAGCTTAGCCCGACAGGAGTCCTACGAGCAGTACTTC. This encodes CASSLARQESYEQYF. The complete variable domain, with remaining parts taken from reference TRBV7-7 and TRBJ2-7, reads GAGVSQSPRYKVTKRGQDVTLRCDPISSHATLYWYQQALGQGPEFLTYFNYEAQPDKSGLPSDRFSAERPEGSISTLTIQRTEQRDSAMYRCASSLARQESYEQYFGPGTRLTVT.

This clonotype has a handful of counts. The V and J genes are TRBV27 and TRBJ2-6, with a weak D call TRBD2 (6 bases). In germline, CDR1 is MNHEY, CDR2 SMNVEV (reference sequence). This CDR3 spans 17 amino acids. V was clipped by 8 bases and J by 0 bases, with 17 bases between them. This chain's CDR3 is CASAEERAFSGANVLTF. CDR3 coding DNA: TGTGCCAGCGCCGAGGAGCGGGCATTCTCTGGGGCCAACGTCCTGACTTTC.

This clonotype came up many times. V and J are TRBV3-1 and TRBJ2-7; D is possibly TRBD2 (5 bases). V lost 1 base and J 2 bases, leaving 12 bases between the germline ends. This CDR3 has 15 amino acids. Germline lookup yields CDR1 LGHDT and CDR2 YNNKEL (reference sequence). CDR3 protein: CASSQAAGSTYEQYF. CDR3 nucleotides: TGTGCCAGCAGCCAAGCCGCGGGCAGTACCTACGAGCAGTACTTC.

This clonotype was counted at least ten times. The V gene is TRBV9, the J gene TRBJ2-2; weak D call: TRBD2 (5 bases). The CDR3 is made up of 16 amino acids. The V gene's germline CDR1 is SGDLS and CDR2 YYNGEE. V lost 4 bases and J 0 bases, leaving 13 bases between the germline ends. CDR3: CASSKGGGANTGELFF. As DNA, the CDR3 is TGTGCCAGCAGCAAAGGAGGAGGAGCGAACACCGGGGAGCTGTTTTTT.

V usage is TRBV6-2 or TRBV6-3 and J usage is TRBJ2-5; 7 nucleotides align to TRBD1. The CDR3 is made up of 16 amino acids. CDR1 and CDR2 from the germline V gene are MNHEY and SVGEGT. After removal of 4 bases from V and 5 bases from J, the junction contained 13 bases not matched to a gene. The CDR3 bases are TGTGCCAGCAGTTCCCGGACAGGAAGAGACTGGGAGACCCAGTACTTC. This sequence encodes CASSSRTGRDWETQYF.

This clonotype was seen more than once but under ten times. The chain joins TRBV4-1 to TRBJ2-2; D is ambiguous. V was shortened by 0 bases and J by 5 bases, with 10 bases between the two germline ends. There are 15 residues in the CDR3. From germline, CDR1 is MGHRA and CDR2 YSYEKL. The CDR3 region has the DNA TGCGCCAGCAGCCAAGAGACGCCATGGACCGGGGAGCTGTTTTTT. Its translation: CASSQETPWTGELFF.

There are many counts of this clonotype. The rearrangement joins TRBV11-2 to TRBJ2-1; 12 bases agree with TRBD1. The J segment lost 8 bases and the V segment lost 5 bases, leaving 13 bases of the junction unmatched. The CDR3 spans 17 residues. The V gene's germline CDR1 is SGHAT and CDR2 FQNNGV. CDR3 bases: TGTGCCAGCAGCCCCAGGATGGGACAGGGGGCAGTAGATGAGCAGTTCTTC. It is translated as CASSPRMGQGAVDEQFF.

The chain combines TRBV7-2 with TRBJ2-3; TRBD1 aligns across 8 bases. Germline trimming cut 2 bases from V and 4 bases from J; bases unmatched to any gene: 5. CDR1 SGHTA and CDR2 FQGNSA come from the germline V gene. The CDR3 extends over 15 amino acids. In nucleotides, the CDR3 is TGTGCCAGCAGCTTACAGGGGGCTATTTCAGATACGCAGTATTTT. Translating gives CASSLQGAISDTQYF.

This clonotype was picked up a small number of times. The chain joins TRBV4-3 to TRBJ2-5; TRBD2 might be the D (7 bases). There are 13 residues in the CDR3. Germline CDR1 LGHNA, CDR2 YSLEER. Trimming took off 0 bases at V and 7 bases at J, with 9 bases between the two ends. The CDR3 is CASSQEGGGTQYF. The CDR3 region has the DNA TGCGCCAGCAGCCAAGAGGGAGGGGGGACCCAGTACTTC.

The V and J genes are TRBV19 and TRBJ1-1; D call uncertain. V lost 4 bases and J 0 bases, leaving 9 bases between the germline ends. The CDR3 loop spans 14 amino acids. The V gene's germline CDR1 is LNHDA and CDR2 SQIVND (reference sequence). This chain's CDR3 is CASSTGNMNTEAFF. In nucleotides, the CDR3 is TGTGCCAGTAGTACGGGGAATATGAACACTGAAGCTTTCTTT.

This clonotype has a count of ten or more. The chain links TRBV12-3 or TRBV12-4 to TRBJ1-3; the match to TRBD1 covers 8 bases. The V gene end was trimmed by 3 bases and the J gene end by 2 bases; junction bases not matched to a gene: 3. The CDR3 length is 15 residues. DNA of the CDR3: TGTGCCAGCAGTTTGGTGACAGGGGCTGGAAACACCATATATTTT. Translation gives CASSLVTGAGNTIYF.

This clonotype was recorded many times. The chain joins TRBV20-1 to TRBJ2-7; a possible D gene is TRBD1 (6 bases). V lost 3 bases, J lost 6 bases, and 18 bases lay in between. CDR1 and CDR2 (germline): DFQATT, SNEGSKA (reference sequence). The CDR3 is 14 residues long. The CDR3 DNA reads TGCAGTGCTAGTACCGGGACATCGAGACCCGAGCAGTACTTC. It codes for CSASTGTSRPEQYF.

A single count supports this clonotype. At one of its ends the junction is not consistent with the germline gene, which may arise from a read error. The chain carries TRBV5-1 and TRBJ1-1; possible D gene TRBD1, 5 bases. This CDR3 spans 15 amino acids. The germline V gene has CDR1 SGHRS and CDR2 YFSETQ. The CDR3 sequence: CASNWGWGGNPEAFF. CDR3 DNA sequence: TGCGCCAGCAACTGGGGGTGGGGGGGGAACCCTGAAGCTTTCTTT.

V is TRBV7-9 and J is TRBJ2-5; the D gene could be TRBD1 or TRBD2 (5 bases each). The germline V gene has CDR1 SEHNR and CDR2 FQNEAQ (reference sequence). The CDR3 runs to 14 residues. Deletions cut 1 base from V and 4 bases from J, with 10 bases between. This CDR3 reads CASSLVEGTETQYF. The CDR3 DNA sequence: TGTGCCAGCAGCTTAGTGGAAGGGACAGAGACCCAGTACTTC.

V is TRBV6-1 and J is TRBJ1-1, with 7 bases identical to TRBD1. Germline V gene data show CDR1 as MNHNS and CDR2 as SASEGT. CDR3 length equals 17 residues. Trimming took 7 bases from V and 2 from J; bases not matched to a gene: 16. The CDR3 is CASKNRGQVLPNTEAFF. The CDR3 coding sequence is TGTGCCAGCAAAAACCGTGGACAGGTCCTCCCTAACACTGAAGCTTTCTTT.

This clonotype was observed at least ten times. This chain connects TRBV6-1 to TRBJ2-1; no clear D. Germline values: CDR1 MNHNS, CDR2 SASEGT. The V gene lost 6 bases and the J gene lost 4 bases, with 16 bases spanning the gap. The CDR3 spans 15 residues. The chain's CDR3 is CASRERAPAYNEQFF. CDR3 coding DNA: TGTGCCAGCAGAGAAAGGGCTCCTGCGTACAATGAGCAGTTCTTC.